The 20 T cell receptor beta chains in this list originate from one sample, sequenced in a study of cytomegalovirus exposure and HLA in healthy donors. PCR primers comprised 60 Vbeta and 13 Jbeta primers. Profiling relied on immunoSEQ multiplex PCR, and the TCRdb table lists in-frame clones only, not all of them. The sample records approximately 190,000 clones, around 84% being singletons. Sequences were obtained from PBMCs. The source is a woman aged 45-60 years in good health and CMV-seropositive.

The V call is TRBV7-6, the J call TRBJ2-7; 8 bases are shared with TRBD2. Germline lookup yields CDR1 SGHVS and CDR2 FNYEAQ. The V segment lost 5 bases and the J segment 1 base; nucleotides outside the gene matches: 4. The CDR3 totals 14 residues. CDR3 DNA: TGTGCCAGCAGCGATCGCGGGGGGTCCTACGAGCAGTACTTC. Encoded protein: CASSDRGGSYEQYF.

The CDR3 DNA reads as TGTGCCAGCAGTATGGGGGCAGCAGATACGCAGTATTTT. It yields the protein CASSMGAADTQYF. The J gene is TRBJ2-3, the V gene TRBV25-1; D is perhaps TRBD1 (6 bases). Per the germline V gene, CDR1 is MGHDK and CDR2 is SYGVNS. The CDR3 sequence is 13 residues long. V lost 5 bases to trimming and J lost 4 bases, with 10 bases between them.

This clone was observed a few times. The chain combines TRBV7-9 with TRBJ2-7, with TRBD1 as a possible D gene (5 bases). V lost 8 bases, J lost 2 bases, and 10 bases lay in between. Germline V gene sequence: CDR1 SEHNR, CDR2 FQNEAQ (reference sequence). The CDR3 contains 12 residues. The CDR3 spells CASAKQAYEQYF. CDR3 nucleotides: TGTGCCAGCGCCAAACAGGCCTACGAGCAGTACTTC.

The rearrangement joins TRBV28 to TRBJ2-6; possibly TRBD1 for D (5 bases). Germline-derived CDR1 and CDR2 are MDHEN and SYDVKM. The CDR3 has 18 residues. Between the trimmed V and J ends, which lost 5 bases and 2 bases, there was a span of 19 bases. Here the CDR3 reads CASSPAGRVLTGANVLTF. The CDR3 DNA reads as TGTGCCAGCAGTCCTGCAGGCAGGGTATTGACTGGGGCCAACGTCCTGACTTTC.

V gene TRBV27 combines with J gene TRBJ2-1, with TRBD2 matching over 11 bases. This CDR3 is 16 amino acids long. V dropped 5 bases and J dropped 5; count of bases not matched to a gene: 8. Looked up from germline, CDR1 is MNHEY and CDR2 is SMNVEV (reference sequence). The CDR3 loop is CASSQTLAGGHNEQFF. CDR3 nucleotides: TGTGCCAGCAGTCAGACCCTAGCGGGGGGCCACAATGAGCAGTTCTTC.

This chain uses TRBV12-5 with TRBJ2-2; D gene ambiguous. The V gene's germline CDR1 is LGHNT and CDR2 FRNRAP. The CDR3 runs to 17 residues. Deletions cut 4 bases from V and 3 bases from J, with 18 bases between. The CDR3 coding sequence is TGTGCTAGTGGTTACCCCCCCCCGGGTCCTTACACCGGGGAGCTGTTTTTT. Protein product: CASGYPPPGPYTGELFF. The full variable domain, its missing parts supplied by reference TRBV12-5 and TRBJ2-2, is DARVTQTPRHKVTEMGQEVTMRCQPILGHNTVFWYRQTMMQGLELLAYFRNRAPLDDSGMPKDRFSAEMPDATLATLKIQPSEPRDSAVYFCASGYPPPGPYTGELFFGEGSRLTVL.

The chain joins TRBV11-2 to TRBJ1-2, with TRBD1 as a possible D gene (6 bases). V was trimmed by 3 bases and J by 3 bases, leaving 17 bases between them. The CDR3 covers 16 residues. In germline, CDR1 is SGHAT, CDR2 FQNNGV. CDR3 coding DNA: TGTGCCAGCAGCTTGAATACCGGGACACTACACTATGGCTACACCTTC. It encodes CASSLNTGTLHYGYTF.

The V call is TRBV7-2, the J call TRBJ2-5, with D unresolved. V was clipped by 2 bases and J by 5 bases, with 9 bases between them. Germline V gives CDR1 SGHTA, CDR2 FQGNSA. This CDR3 comprises 13 residues. CDR3 region: CASSLRLTETQYF. The CDR3, as DNA: TGTGCCAGCAGCTTAAGGTTGACTGAGACCCAGTACTTC.

The chain recombines TRBV30 with TRBJ2-5, with D possibly TRBD1 on 5 matching bases. V lost 4 bases and J 5 bases, leaving 8 bases between the germline ends. The germline V gene has CDR1 GTSNPN and CDR2 SVGIG (reference sequence). The CDR3 spans 11 residues. The CDR3 is CAWKQGETQYF. CDR3 nucleotides: TGTGCCTGGAAGCAGGGCGAGACCCAGTACTTC.

The chain recombines TRBV6-5 with TRBJ2-7, with 8 bases matching TRBD1. This CDR3 has 15 amino acids. The junction had 6 bases not matched to a gene; V was cut back by 3 bases and J by 2 bases. Germline V gives CDR1 MNHEY, CDR2 SVGAGI. CDR3 amino acids: CASSYGRQGTYEQYF. CDR3 nucleotide sequence: TGTGCCAGCAGTTATGGAAGACAGGGGACCTACGAGCAGTACTTC.

A few counts support this clone. This sequence joins TRBV11-2 and TRBJ2-7; 8 bases map to TRBD2. CDR1 and CDR2 (germline): SGHAT, FQNNGV. This CDR3 has 16 residues. J lost 2 bases, V lost 1 base, and 7 bases had no gene match. CDR3 bases: TGTGCCAGCAGCTTAGGATTTGCGGGGGGCGCCTACGAGCAGTACTTC. Translated: CASSLGFAGGAYEQYF. Full variable domain (remainder filled in from reference TRBV11-2 and TRBJ2-7): EAGVAQSPRYKIIEKRQSVAFWCNPISGHATLYWYQQILGQGPKLLIQFQNNGVVDDSQLPKDRFSAERLKGVDSTLKIQPAKLEDSAVYLCASSLGFAGGAYEQYFGPGTRLTVT.

As regards this clone: The junction departs from germline at one end; a sequencing error may be responsible. The J gene is TRBJ1-2, the V gene TRBV15; D may be TRBD1 (6 bases). The CDR3 sequence is 14 residues long. Germline V gives CDR1 LNHNV, CDR2 YYDKDF (reference sequence). CDR3 sequence: CATRRDRGGYGYTF. The CDR3 region has the DNA TGTGCCACCAGGAGAGATCGAGGGGGCTATGGCTACACCTTC.

V gene TRBV7-2 combines with J gene TRBJ1-2, with a possible D match to TRBD1 (5 bases). The V end lost 10 bases, the J end lost 0 bases, and 9 bases lay between the germline ends. Germline lookup yields CDR1 SGHTA and CDR2 FQGNSA. The CDR3 spans 12 residues. The CDR3 protein is CATLRANYGYTF. The CDR3 nucleotides read TGTGCCACCCTCAGGGCTAACTATGGCTACACCTTC.

This clone has just one count. V usage is TRBV7-9 and J usage is TRBJ1-2, with 7 bases that match TRBD1. V was clipped by 4 bases and J by 2 bases; unmatched bases: 7. This CDR3 region has 15 residues. Germline assignment: CDR1 SEHNR and CDR2 FQNEAQ (reference sequence). For the CDR3, the DNA is TGTGCCAGCAGCTCTATGACAGGGCTAAACTATGGCTACACCTTC. It codes for CASSSMTGLNYGYTF.

J is TRBJ1-2 and V is TRBV28; possible D gene TRBD1, 6 bases. The CDR3 contains 12 residues. V lost 7 bases and J lost 8, with 14 bases in between. CDR1 MDHEN and CDR2 SYDVKM come from the germline V gene. Here the CDR3 DNA reads TGTGCCAGCATTGGACAGCTTATCGGCTACACCTTC. Protein product: CASIGQLIGYTF.

Regarding this clone: Other DNA sequences in this specimen translate into the identical CDR3. This rearrangement joins TRBV29-1 to TRBJ1-2, with a tentative D call TRBD1 (5 bases). CDR1 is SQVTM and CDR2 is ANQGSEA in the germline V gene. V was cut by 3 bases and J by 4 bases, with 9 bases left in between. CDR3 length equals 12 residues. CDR3 sequence reads: CSVDLGGYGYTF. The CDR3 bases are TGCAGCGTTGATCTCGGGGGCTATGGCTACACCTTC.

The rearrangement uses TRBV5-6 and TRBJ1-2; the D gene is possibly TRBD1 (6 bases). Trimming stripped 0 bases from V and 5 bases from J, with 11 bases between. Per germline, CDR1 SGHDT and CDR2 YYEEEE. The length of the CDR3 is 14 residues. CDR3 in amino acids: CASSLGTEMYGYTF. CDR3 DNA: TGTGCCAGCAGCTTGGGGACAGAGATGTATGGCTACACCTTC.

The V gene is TRBV18, the J gene TRBJ1-1; possible D gene TRBD1, 6 bases. The CDR3 covers 18 residues. V gave up 0 bases and J gave up 2 bases, with 19 bases separating them. Germline loops: CDR1 KGHSH, CDR2 LQKENI. CDR3 DNA sequence: TGTGCCAGCTCACCACCAACAGGGAGCGGACGGGTCAACACTGAAGCTTTCTTT. It specifies CASSPPTGSGRVNTEAFF.

The chain has TRBV4-2 and TRBJ2-7; 11 bases agree with TRBD2. V trimming: 0 bases; J trimming: 0 bases; junction bases outside the gene matches: 4. CDR1 and CDR2 (germline): LGHNA, YNFKEQ. The CDR3 covers 17 residues. The chain's CDR3 is CASSQELAGATSYEQYF. The DNA for the CDR3 is TGTGCCAGCAGCCAAGAACTAGCGGGGGCCACCTCCTACGAGCAGTACTTC.

A few counts support this clone. The chain couples TRBV10-3 to TRBJ2-6, with a possible D match to TRBD1 (6 bases). CDR3 length: 16 amino acids. Germline lookup yields CDR1 ENHRY and CDR2 SYGVKD. Trimming pared 5 bases from V and 0 bases from J, leaving 11 bases between. The DNA of the CDR3 is TGTGCCATCAGTAGGGACACCTCCTCTGGGGCCAACGTCCTGACTTTC. This sequence encodes CAISRDTSSGANVLTF.